The source of this TCR beta chain is a study of T cells in Graves' hyperthyroidism and ophthalmopathy. Findings and limits, study-wide: In the blood, most expanded thyroid clonotypes above 0.001 appeared as well.

The V and J ends lost 6 bases and 0 bases respectively, with 6 bases between them. Per the germline V gene, CDR1 is MNHNS and CDR2 is SASEGT. There are 12 residues in the CDR3. This clonotype has just a few counts. What it binds is unknown. With duration under 3 months, ophthalmopathy was active: Clinical Activity Score at least 3, NOSPECS at least 4. Each diagnosis was grounded in clinical symptoms, serum thyroxine and TRAb, thyroid ultrasound, and orbital computed tomography. The CDR3 regions of TCR beta were amplified from RNA transcripts. Carried out on the TCR CDR3, a first-round RT-PCR used the HTBI primer set. Via MiXCR, TCRdb re-called the multiplex PCR reads, giving one row per CDR3 protein. The data show a few hundred thousand distinct CDR3 sequences, around 15% seen once.

The material sequenced was blood. The receptor comes from a woman aged 55 to 70 with Graves' ophthalmopathy. The V and J genes are TRBV6-1 and TRBJ2-7, with unresolved D. CDR3 in amino acids: CASRTPSYEQYF. CDR3 DNA: TGTGCCAGCAGAACACCCTCCTACGAGCAGTACTTC.